These 31 T cell receptor beta chains originate from one sample sequenced in a study of siplizumab effects on memory and regulatory T cells. Sequencing used immunoSEQ multiplex PCR; TCRdb keeps in-frame clones, though not all of them. The sample lists 85,000 to 90,000 clones; approximately 90% were seen once. Sequenced sample: CD4+ T cells sorted from blood. These receptors originate from a human donor in good health.

The chain couples TRBV5-1 to TRBJ2-1; 8 positions match TRBD2. CDR3 size: 16 residues. Looked up from germline, CDR1 is SGHRS and CDR2 is YFSETQ. The ends lost 0 bases at V and 7 bases at J; junction bases unmatched: 9. CDR3 sequence reads: CASSLAIAGIRNEQFF. The CDR3 DNA reads as TGCGCCAGCAGCTTGGCCATAGCGGGAATAAGAAATGAGCAGTTCTTC. Full variable domain (rest looked up from reference TRBV5-1 and TRBJ2-1): KAGVTQTPRYLIKTRGQQVTLSCSPISGHRSVSWYQQTPGQGLQFLFEYFSETQRNKGNFPGRFSGRQFSNSRSEMNVSTLELGDSALYLCASSLAIAGIRNEQFFGPGTRLTVL.

The chain employs TRBV29-1 and TRBJ2-7; D possibly corresponds to TRBD2 (6 bases). Trimming removed 6 bases from V and 1 base from J, with 13 bases in between. This CDR3 region has 13 residues. Germline V gene lookup returns CDR1 SQVTM and CDR2 ANQGSEA. In DNA form, the CDR3 reads TGCAGCGTCCTCCCCGCGGGATCCTACGAGCAGTACTTC. Translation: CSVLPAGSYEQYF.

The chain has TRBV7-2 and TRBJ2-1; 9 bases align to TRBD2. Germline trimming cut 3 bases from V and 9 bases from J; bases unmatched to any gene: 9. CDR1 is SGHTA and CDR2 is FQGNSA in the germline V gene. The CDR3 spans 15 residues. The CDR3 loop is CASSLGGPSGAEQFF. For the CDR3, the DNA is TGTGCCAGCAGCTTGGGAGGGCCTAGCGGGGCTGAGCAGTTCTTC.

This sequence joins TRBV10-3 and TRBJ2-3, with TRBD2 matching over 8 bases. Per germline, CDR1 ENHRY and CDR2 SYGVKD. This CDR3 has 13 amino acids. With V trimmed by 11 bases and J by 5 bases, 9 bases remained unmatched. DNA of the CDR3: TGTGCCGTCGAGCGGGAGAGGGAAGATACGCAGTATTTT. Translation: CAVEREREDTQYF.

The chain links TRBV19 to TRBJ1-5; D uncertain. The CDR3 is 15 residues long. Germline values: CDR1 LNHDA, CDR2 SQIVND (reference sequence). V lost 7 bases, J lost 9 bases, and 22 bases lay in between. CDR3 amino acids: CASTERSGRPRPQHF. The CDR3 nucleotides are TGTGCCAGTACCGAACGGTCTGGCCGCCCTAGGCCCCAGCATTTT.

The chain combines TRBV10-1 with TRBJ2-1; 8 bases match TRBD1. Germline V gene sequence: CDR1 WNHNN, CDR2 SYGVQD (reference sequence). J gave up 8 bases and V 4 bases, and 4 bases lay outside the gene matches. The length of the CDR3 is 13 residues. The CDR3 spells CASSGTGFHEQFF. The DNA of the CDR3 is TGCGCCAGCAGTGGGACAGGGTTCCATGAGCAGTTCTTC.

V is TRBV5-1 and J is TRBJ2-1; 11 positions agree with TRBD2. There are 16 residues in the CDR3. V lost 2 bases, J lost 5 bases, and 6 bases stayed unmatched. The germline CDR1 and CDR2 sequences are SGHRS and YFSETQ. The CDR3 coding sequence is TGCGCCAGCAGCTTAACCGGGACTAGCGGTAACAATGAGCAGTTCTTC. Its protein product is CASSLTGTSGNNEQFF.

The V and J genes are TRBV2 and TRBJ1-4; D not certain. This CDR3 has 16 amino acids. The germline V and J ends were trimmed by 1 base and 0 bases, with 9 bases remaining between them. Germline lookup yields CDR1 SNHLY and CDR2 FYNNEI. CDR3: CASSEGWGPTNEKLFF. For the CDR3, the DNA is TGTGCCAGCAGTGAAGGTTGGGGTCCAACTAATGAAAAACTGTTTTTT. Drawing the rest from reference TRBV2 and TRBJ1-4, the complete variable domain is EPEVTQTPSHQVTQMGQEVILRCVPISNHLYFYWYRQILGQKVEFLVSFYNNEISEKSEIFDDQFSVERPDGSNFTLKIRSTKLEDSAMYFCASSEGWGPTNEKLFFGSGTQLSVL.

The rearrangement links TRBV2 to TRBJ1-6; D call uncertain. The CDR3 has 12 residues. The V and J ends lost 9 bases and 7 bases respectively, with 10 bases between them. Per germline, CDR1 SNHLY and CDR2 FYNNEI. As DNA, the CDR3 is TGTGCCAGAGGCACCGCAAATTCACCCCTCCACTTT. It specifies CARGTANSPLHF.

The chain recombines TRBV25-1 with TRBJ1-1; D is unresolved. The CDR3 covers 14 residues. V was cut by 0 bases and J by 1 base, with 6 bases left in between. The germline V gene has CDR1 MGHDK and CDR2 SYGVNS. The CDR3, as DNA: TGTGCCAGCAGTGAATATCTGGAGAACACTGAAGCTTTCTTT. This encodes CASSEYLENTEAFF.

This clone was detected once. J is TRBJ1-2 and V is TRBV5-5; D might be TRBD1 (5 bases). From germline, CDR1 is SGHKS and CDR2 YYEKEE (reference sequence). The V and J ends lost 0 bases and 0 bases respectively, with 12 bases between them. This CDR3 contains 16 residues. The CDR3 is CASSLAVGAANYGYTF. In DNA, the CDR3 is TGTGCCAGCAGCTTGGCGGTTGGGGCAGCTAACTATGGCTACACCTTC.

V and J are TRBV2 and TRBJ1-2; 10 bases match TRBD1. Germline V gene sequence: CDR1 SNHLY, CDR2 FYNNEI. The V gene end was trimmed by 7 bases and the J gene end by 2 bases; junction bases not matched to a gene: 13. The CDR3 is made up of 17 amino acids. CDR3 in amino acids: CASNDRDRGRWNYGYTF. Here the CDR3 DNA reads TGTGCCAGCAACGACCGGGACAGGGGTCGTTGGAACTATGGCTACACCTTC.

V usage is TRBV2 and J usage is TRBJ1-5, with D possibly TRBD1 on 5 matching bases. Trimming left V 4 bases short and J 2 bases short, with 9 bases between. This CDR3 comprises 14 residues. Per the germline V gene, CDR1 is SNHLY and CDR2 is FYNNEI. The CDR3 loop reads CASSVGVGNQPQHF. CDR3 DNA sequence: TGTGCCAGCAGTGTAGGGGTCGGCAATCAGCCCCAGCATTTT.

V usage is TRBV9 and J usage is TRBJ2-5; no reliable D call. The CDR3 sequence is 13 residues long. V gave up 4 bases and J gave up 2 bases, with 9 bases separating them. Germline lookup yields CDR1 SGDLS and CDR2 YYNGEE. The CDR3 is CASSFGSQETQYF. CDR3 nucleotides: TGTGCCAGCAGCTTCGGGTCGCAAGAGACCCAGTACTTC. Variable domain in full (rest from reference TRBV9 and TRBJ2-5): DSGVTQTPKHLITATGQRVTLRCSPRSGDLSVYWYQQSLDQGLQFLIQYYNGEERAKGNILERFSAQQFPDLHSELNLSSLELGDSALYFCASSFGSQETQYFGPGTRLLVL.

The gene calls are TRBV6-5 and TRBJ1-2, with 7 bases lining up with TRBD1. V trimming: 2 bases; J trimming: 4 bases; junction bases outside the gene matches: 4. The germline gives CDR1 MNHEY, CDR2 SVGAGI. The CDR3 extends over 14 amino acids. The chain's CDR3 is CASSYDRESYGYTF. CDR3 bases: TGTGCCAGCAGTTACGACAGGGAAAGCTATGGCTACACCTTC.

The gene calls are TRBV9 and TRBJ1-1; D perhaps matches TRBD1 (5 bases). CDR3 size: 15 residues. Trimming pared 4 bases from V and 4 bases from J, leaving 17 bases between. CDR1 and CDR2 (germline): SGDLS, YYNGEE. CDR3 amino acids: CASSYDPGGSTEAFF. CDR3 in DNA: TGTGCCAGCAGCTATGACCCTGGGGGGTCCACTGAAGCTTTCTTT.

The CDR3 DNA reads TGTGCCAGCTCCCGGTTAGGCGGGAGGGCCGTAATCGATGAGCAGTTCTTC. The encoded protein is CASSRLGGRAVIDEQFF. This chain uses TRBV18 with TRBJ2-1, with 9 bases identical to TRBD2. The V segment lost 6 bases and the J segment 8 bases; nucleotides outside the gene matches: 17. Germline CDR1 is KGHSH and CDR2 is LQKENI. The CDR3 totals 17 residues.

V gene TRBV18 combines with J gene TRBJ1-4; no clear D gene. The CDR3 is 13 amino acids. The germline V gene encodes CDR1 KGHSH and CDR2 LQKENI. The V and J ends lost 4 bases and 5 bases respectively, with 8 bases between them. The CDR3 loop is CASSLLRNEKLFF. CDR3 coding DNA: TGTGCCAGCTCACTTCTTCGAAATGAAAAACTGTTTTTT. Drawing the rest from reference TRBV18 and TRBJ1-4, the complete variable domain is NAGVMQNPRHLVRRRGQEARLRCSPMKGHSHVYWYRQLPEEGLKFMVYLQKENIIDESGMPKERFSAEFPKEGPSILRIQQVVRGDSAAYFCASSLLRNEKLFFGSGTQLSVL.

The chain joins TRBV6-1 to TRBJ2-7; D is ambiguous. Germline CDR1 reads MNHNS; CDR2 reads SASEGT. CDR3 size: 14 residues. The germline V and J ends were trimmed by 2 bases and 7 bases, with 15 bases remaining between them. CDR3 in amino acids: CASSELGSMGEQYF. In DNA form, the CDR3 reads TGTGCCAGCAGTGAATTAGGATCCATGGGGGAGCAGTACTTC.

The gene calls are TRBV15 and TRBJ1-5; D not certain. CDR1 and CDR2 (germline): LNHNV, YYDKDF (reference sequence). Trimming removed 3 bases at V and 5 bases at J, with 8 bases between. The CDR3 is 13 amino acids. CDR3 region: CATSRGGDQPQHF. CDR3 nucleotide sequence: TGTGCCACCAGCAGGGGCGGGGATCAGCCCCAGCATTTT.

The gene calls are TRBV5-1 and TRBJ2-3; 8 positions match TRBD1. After removal of 4 bases from V and 5 bases from J, the junction contained 12 bases not matched to a gene. CDR1 and CDR2 (germline): SGHRS, YFSETQ. The CDR3 is 16 amino acids. Here the CDR3 DNA reads TGCGCCAGCAGCCTCCCCCTAGGACAGGGCCAAGATACGCAGTATTTT. Protein sequence: CASSLPLGQGQDTQYF.

The chain combines TRBV6-5 with TRBJ2-3; perhaps TRBD2 as D (6 bases). V lost 6 bases to trimming and J lost 5 bases, with 18 bases between them. The CDR3 is 15 residues long. From germline, CDR1 is MNHEY and CDR2 SVGAGI. Here the CDR3 DNA reads TGTGCCAGCAGAGCACCACTTTCCGGGGGAGATACGCAGTATTTT. Its translation is CASRAPLSGGDTQYF.

The chain uses TRBV19 and TRBJ1-1; D is uncertain. This CDR3 comprises 15 residues. The germline CDR1 and CDR2 sequences are LNHDA and SQIVND (reference sequence). V was shortened by 3 bases and J by 11 bases, with 22 bases between the two germline ends. CDR3 loop: CASSMTPDGRLSAFF. CDR3 coding DNA: TGTGCCAGTAGTATGACTCCGGACGGACGTTTATCGGCTTTCTTT.

The V and J genes are TRBV6-1 and TRBJ2-3; D is undetermined. Germline-derived CDR1 and CDR2 are MNHNS and SASEGT. This CDR3 has 14 residues. V lost 8 bases to trimming and J lost 6 bases, with 18 bases between them. The CDR3 nucleotides read TGTGCCAGCTTTCACACAACAATTCCGGATACGCAGTATTTT. It specifies CASFHTTIPDTQYF.

This clone was detected a few times. The chain joins TRBV7-2 to TRBJ1-2; D unresolved. The ends were cut back, 1 base at V and 2 bases at J, with 11 bases in the middle. The CDR3 totals 15 residues. Germline lookup yields CDR1 SGHTA and CDR2 FQGNSA. CDR3 nucleotide sequence: TGTGCCAGCAGCTTAGGCGTGAGTAGGAACTATGGCTACACCTTC. This sequence encodes CASSLGVSRNYGYTF.

This clone has just a few counts. The J gene is TRBJ1-5, the V gene TRBV6-1; a weak D match, TRBD1 (5 bases). The V end lost 6 bases, the J end lost 2 bases, and 11 bases lay between the germline ends. The germline CDR1 and CDR2 sequences are MNHNS and SASEGT. The CDR3 sequence is 14 residues long. This CDR3 reads CASRNRGGNQPQHF. The CDR3 nucleotides are TGTGCCAGCAGGAATAGGGGTGGCAATCAGCCCCAGCATTTT.

The J gene is TRBJ2-1, the V gene TRBV7-9; no reliable D call. The CDR3 is 11 residues long. The germline V gene encodes CDR1 SEHNR and CDR2 FQNEAQ (reference sequence). The ends were cut back, 3 bases at V and 7 bases at J, with 4 bases in the middle. The CDR3 reads CASSFSNEQFF. The DNA of the CDR3 is TGTGCCAGCAGCTTTTCGAATGAGCAGTTCTTC.

The gene calls are TRBV5-1 and TRBJ1-4, with TRBD1 as a possible D gene (5 bases). The length of the CDR3 is 14 residues. V was clipped by 3 bases and J by 8 bases, with 14 bases between them. CDR1 and CDR2 from the germline V gene are SGHRS and YFSETQ. In DNA, the CDR3 is TGCGCCAGCAGCTACGGGGACGCGGGGGAAAAACTGTTTTTT. Amino acid sequence: CASSYGDAGEKLFF.

V is TRBV5-6 and J is TRBJ2-2; D is unclear. The germline gives CDR1 SGHDT, CDR2 YYEEEE. CDR3 length: 15 amino acids. The V end lost 4 bases, the J end lost 0 bases, and 10 bases lay between the germline ends. DNA for the CDR3: TGTGCCAGCAGCCCCCCCCCTACGAACACCGGGGAGCTGTTTTTT. This translates into CASSPPPTNTGELFF.

The rearrangement links TRBV29-1 to TRBJ2-1, with D perhaps matching TRBD1 (5 bases). There are 13 residues in the CDR3. CDR1 and CDR2 (germline): SQVTM, ANQGSEA. Trimming left V 4 bases short and J 5 bases short, with 12 bases between. CDR3 DNA sequence: TGCAGCGTTGCCAGGGATCCCAACAATGAGCAGTTCTTC. Protein sequence: CSVARDPNNEQFF.

This rearrangement joins TRBV27 to TRBJ2-7; 9 bases align to TRBD2. The germline gives CDR1 MNHEY, CDR2 SMNVEV (reference sequence). The CDR3 spans 16 residues. After removal of 2 bases from V and 1 base from J, the junction contained 6 bases not matched to a gene. The DNA for the CDR3 is TGTGCCAGCAGTTTAGCCCCTAGCGGGACATCCTACGAGCAGTACTTC. Encoded protein: CASSLAPSGTSYEQYF.